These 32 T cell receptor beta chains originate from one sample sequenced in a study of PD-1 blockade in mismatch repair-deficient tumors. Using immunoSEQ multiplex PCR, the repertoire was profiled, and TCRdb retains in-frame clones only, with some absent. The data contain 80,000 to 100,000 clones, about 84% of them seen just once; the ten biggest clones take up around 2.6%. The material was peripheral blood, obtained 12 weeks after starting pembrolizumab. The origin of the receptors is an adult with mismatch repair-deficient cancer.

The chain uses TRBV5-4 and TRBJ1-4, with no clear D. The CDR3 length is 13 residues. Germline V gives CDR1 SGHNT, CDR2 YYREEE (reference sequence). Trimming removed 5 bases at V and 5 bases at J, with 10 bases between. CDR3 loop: CASRTEFNEKLFF. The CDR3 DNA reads TGTGCCAGCAGGACCGAGTTCAATGAAAAACTGTTTTTT.

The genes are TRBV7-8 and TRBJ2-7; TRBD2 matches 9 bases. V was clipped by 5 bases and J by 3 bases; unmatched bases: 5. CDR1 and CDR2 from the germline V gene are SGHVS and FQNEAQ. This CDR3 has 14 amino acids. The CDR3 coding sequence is TGTGCCAGCAGCGGAGGGACTAGCCTCTACGAGCAGTACTTC. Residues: CASSGGTSLYEQYF.

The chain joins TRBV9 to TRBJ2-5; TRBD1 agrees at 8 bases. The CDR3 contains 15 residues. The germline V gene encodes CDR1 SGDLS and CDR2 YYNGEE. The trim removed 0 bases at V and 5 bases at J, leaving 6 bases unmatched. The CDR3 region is CASSVGSGGLETQYF. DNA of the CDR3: TGTGCCAGCAGCGTAGGGTCAGGGGGCTTGGAGACCCAGTACTTC.

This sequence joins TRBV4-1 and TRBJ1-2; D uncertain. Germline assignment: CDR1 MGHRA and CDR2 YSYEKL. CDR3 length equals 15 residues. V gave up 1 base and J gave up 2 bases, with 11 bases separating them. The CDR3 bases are TGCGCCAGCAGCCAAGTCCGGGTAGGGAACTATGGCTACACCTTC. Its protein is CASSQVRVGNYGYTF.

The CDR3 is CAISESRPSYNEQFF. For the CDR3, the DNA is TGTGCCATCAGTGAGAGCAGACCCTCCTACAATGAGCAGTTCTTC. This rearrangement joins TRBV10-3 to TRBJ2-1; D is unresolved. The CDR3 is 15 residues long. V lost 2 bases to trimming and J lost 0 bases, with 8 bases between them. Germline V CDR1 and CDR2: ENHRY, SYGVKD.

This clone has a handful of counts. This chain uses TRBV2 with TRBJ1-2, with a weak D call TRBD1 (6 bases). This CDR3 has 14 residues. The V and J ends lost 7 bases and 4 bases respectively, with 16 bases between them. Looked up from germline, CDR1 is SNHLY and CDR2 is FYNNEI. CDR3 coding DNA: TGTGCCAGCACCCTGGGACAAACACGCTATGGCTACACCTTC. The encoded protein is CASTLGQTRYGYTF.

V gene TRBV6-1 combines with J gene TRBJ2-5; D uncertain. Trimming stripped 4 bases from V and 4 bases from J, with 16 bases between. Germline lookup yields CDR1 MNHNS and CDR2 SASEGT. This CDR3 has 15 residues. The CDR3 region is CASSVGFTPGETQYF. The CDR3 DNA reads TGTGCCAGCAGTGTCGGGTTCACTCCTGGAGAGACCCAGTACTTC.

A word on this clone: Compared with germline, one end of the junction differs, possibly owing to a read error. The chain's CDR3 is CASSSGPEETQYF. As DNA, the CDR3 is TGTGCTAGCAGCTCCGGACCAGAGGAGACCCAGTACTTC. The rearrangement links TRBV7-7 to TRBJ2-5; D is ambiguous. Germline CDR1 SSHAT, CDR2 FNYEAQ (reference sequence). The CDR3 totals 13 residues.

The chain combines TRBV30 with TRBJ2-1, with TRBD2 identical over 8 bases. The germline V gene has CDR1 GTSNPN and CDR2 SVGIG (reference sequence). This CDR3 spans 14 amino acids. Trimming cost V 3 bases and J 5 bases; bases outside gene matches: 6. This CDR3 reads CAWRAGLDHNEQFF. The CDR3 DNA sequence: TGTGCCTGGAGGGCGGGACTAGACCACAATGAGCAGTTCTTC.

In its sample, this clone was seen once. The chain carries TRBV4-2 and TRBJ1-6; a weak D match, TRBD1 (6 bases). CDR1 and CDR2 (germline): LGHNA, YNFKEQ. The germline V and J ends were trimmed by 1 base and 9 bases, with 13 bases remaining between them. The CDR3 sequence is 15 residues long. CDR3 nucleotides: TGTGCCAGCAGCCAAGCAGGGGCTTCGGGTTCACCCCTCCACTTT. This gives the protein CASSQAGASGSPLHF.

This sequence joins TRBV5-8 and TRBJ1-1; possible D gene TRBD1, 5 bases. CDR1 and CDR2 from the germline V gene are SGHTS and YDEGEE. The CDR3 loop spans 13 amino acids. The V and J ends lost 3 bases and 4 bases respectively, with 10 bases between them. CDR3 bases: TGTGCCAGCAGCTACGGAAGGGGCACTGAAGCTTTCTTT. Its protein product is CASSYGRGTEAFF. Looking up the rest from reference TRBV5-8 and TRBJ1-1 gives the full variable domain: EAGVTQSPTHLIKTRGQQATLRCSPISGHTSVYWYQQALGLGLQFLLWYDEGEERNRGNFPPRFSGRQFPNYSSELNVNALELEDSALYLCASSYGRGTEAFFGQGTRLTVV.

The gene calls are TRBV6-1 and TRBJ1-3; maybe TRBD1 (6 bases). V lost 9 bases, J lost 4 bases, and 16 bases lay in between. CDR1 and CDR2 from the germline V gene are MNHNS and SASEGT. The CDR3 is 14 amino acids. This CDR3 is CASGGQGLGNTIYF. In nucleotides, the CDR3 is TGTGCCAGTGGGGGCCAGGGCCTGGGAAACACCATATATTTT.

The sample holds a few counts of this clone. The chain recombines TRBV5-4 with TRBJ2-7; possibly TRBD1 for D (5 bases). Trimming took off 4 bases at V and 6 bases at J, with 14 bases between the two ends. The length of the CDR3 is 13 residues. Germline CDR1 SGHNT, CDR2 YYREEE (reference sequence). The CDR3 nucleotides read TGTGCCAGCAGCCAGGGCGGCGGCGGCGAGCAGTACTTC. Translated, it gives CASSQGGGGEQYF.

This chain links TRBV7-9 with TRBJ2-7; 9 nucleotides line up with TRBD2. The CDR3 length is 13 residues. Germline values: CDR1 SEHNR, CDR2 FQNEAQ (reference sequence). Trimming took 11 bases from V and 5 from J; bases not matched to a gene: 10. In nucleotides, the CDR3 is TGTGCCGTTTGGGCGGGGGGGGCCGACGAGCAGTACTTC. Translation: CAVWAGGADEQYF.

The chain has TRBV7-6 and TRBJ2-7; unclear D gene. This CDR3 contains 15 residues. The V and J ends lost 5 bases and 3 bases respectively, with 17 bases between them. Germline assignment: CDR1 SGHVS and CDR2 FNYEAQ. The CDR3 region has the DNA TGTGCCAGCAGCCCCCTGTCCGGACGGTACTACGAGCAGTACTTC. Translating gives CASSPLSGRYYEQYF.

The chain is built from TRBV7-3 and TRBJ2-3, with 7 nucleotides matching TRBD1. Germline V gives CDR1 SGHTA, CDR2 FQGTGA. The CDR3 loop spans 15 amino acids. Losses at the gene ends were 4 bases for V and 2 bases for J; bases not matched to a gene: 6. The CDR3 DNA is TGTGCCAGCAGCTCAGACAGGGAGTACACAGATACGCAGTATTTT. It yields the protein CASSSDREYTDTQYF.

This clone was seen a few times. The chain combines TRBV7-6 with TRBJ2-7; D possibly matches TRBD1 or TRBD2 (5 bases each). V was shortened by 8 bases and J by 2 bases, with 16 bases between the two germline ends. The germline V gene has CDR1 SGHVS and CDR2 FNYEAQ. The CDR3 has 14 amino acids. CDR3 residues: CASGPGAGTYEQYF. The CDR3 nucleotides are TGTGCCAGCGGGCCCGGGGCCGGAACCTACGAGCAGTACTTC.

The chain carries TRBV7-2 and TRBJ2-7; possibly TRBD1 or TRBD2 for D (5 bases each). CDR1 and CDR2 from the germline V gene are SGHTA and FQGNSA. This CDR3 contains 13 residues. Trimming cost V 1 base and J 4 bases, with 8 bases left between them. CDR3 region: CASSLGDGYEQYF. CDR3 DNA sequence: TGTGCCAGCAGCTTAGGGGACGGGTACGAGCAGTACTTC.

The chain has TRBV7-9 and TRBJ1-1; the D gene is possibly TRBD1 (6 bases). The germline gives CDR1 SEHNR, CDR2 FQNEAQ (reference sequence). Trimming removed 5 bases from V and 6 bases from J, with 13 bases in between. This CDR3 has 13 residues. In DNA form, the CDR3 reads TGTGCCAGCAGCCCCAGGGGTTTCCCTGAAGCTTTCTTT. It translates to CASSPRGFPEAFF.

CDR3 sequence: CASSQEGGRGFVGELFF. CDR3 nucleotides: TGCGCCAGCAGCCAAGAAGGCGGCAGGGGATTTGTCGGGGAGCTGTTTTTT. The chain recombines TRBV4-1 with TRBJ2-2; TRBD1 is a possible D gene (6 bases). CDR3 size: 17 residues. Germline V gene sequence: CDR1 MGHRA, CDR2 YSYEKL. Between the trimmed V and J ends, which lost 0 bases and 7 bases, there was a span of 18 bases.

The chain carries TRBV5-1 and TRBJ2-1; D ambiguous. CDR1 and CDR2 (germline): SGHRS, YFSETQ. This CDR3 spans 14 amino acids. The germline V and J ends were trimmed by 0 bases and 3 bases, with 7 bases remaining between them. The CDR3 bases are TGCGCCAGCAGCTTGGAATTCGGCTACAATGAGCAGTTCTTC. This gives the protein CASSLEFGYNEQFF.

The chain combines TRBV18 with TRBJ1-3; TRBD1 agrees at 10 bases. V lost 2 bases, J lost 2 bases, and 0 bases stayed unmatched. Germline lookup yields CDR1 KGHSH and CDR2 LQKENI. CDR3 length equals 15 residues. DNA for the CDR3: TGTGCCAGCTCACCAGGGACAGGGGCTGGAAACACCATATATTTT. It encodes CASSPGTGAGNTIYF.

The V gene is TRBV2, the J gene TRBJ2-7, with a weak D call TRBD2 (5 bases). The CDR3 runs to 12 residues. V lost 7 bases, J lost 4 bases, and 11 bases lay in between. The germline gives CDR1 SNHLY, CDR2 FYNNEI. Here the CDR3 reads CASNGEPYEQYF. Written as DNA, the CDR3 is TGTGCCAGCAACGGGGAACCATACGAGCAGTACTTC.

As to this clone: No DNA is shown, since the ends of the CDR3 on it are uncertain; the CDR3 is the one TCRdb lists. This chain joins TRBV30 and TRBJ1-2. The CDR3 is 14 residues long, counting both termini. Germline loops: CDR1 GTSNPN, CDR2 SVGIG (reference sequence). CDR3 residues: CAWKFWEWDYGYTF.

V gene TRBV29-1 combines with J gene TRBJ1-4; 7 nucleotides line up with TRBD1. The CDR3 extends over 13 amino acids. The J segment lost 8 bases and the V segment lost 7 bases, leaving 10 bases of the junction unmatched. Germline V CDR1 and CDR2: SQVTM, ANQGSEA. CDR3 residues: CSGRQGGSEKLFF. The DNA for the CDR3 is TGCAGCGGACGACAGGGAGGATCCGAAAAACTGTTTTTT.

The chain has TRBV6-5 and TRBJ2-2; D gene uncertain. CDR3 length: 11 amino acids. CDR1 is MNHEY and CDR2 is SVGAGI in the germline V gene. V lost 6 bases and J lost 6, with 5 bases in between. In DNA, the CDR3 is TGTGCCAGCAGCCCATCCGGGGAGCTGTTTTTT. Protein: CASSPSGELFF.

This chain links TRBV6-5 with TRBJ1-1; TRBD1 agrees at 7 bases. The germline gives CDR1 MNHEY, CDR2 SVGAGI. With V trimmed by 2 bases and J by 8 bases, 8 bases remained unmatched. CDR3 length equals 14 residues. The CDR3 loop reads CASSYVGGGPEAFF. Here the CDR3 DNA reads TGTGCCAGCAGTTACGTAGGGGGCGGCCCCGAAGCTTTCTTT.

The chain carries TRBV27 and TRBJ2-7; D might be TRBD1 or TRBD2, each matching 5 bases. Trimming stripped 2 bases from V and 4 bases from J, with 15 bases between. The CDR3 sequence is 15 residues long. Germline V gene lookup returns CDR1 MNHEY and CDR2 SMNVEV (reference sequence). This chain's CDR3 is CASSLKWGPIYEQYF. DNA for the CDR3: TGTGCCAGCAGTTTAAAATGGGGACCAATTTACGAGCAGTACTTC.

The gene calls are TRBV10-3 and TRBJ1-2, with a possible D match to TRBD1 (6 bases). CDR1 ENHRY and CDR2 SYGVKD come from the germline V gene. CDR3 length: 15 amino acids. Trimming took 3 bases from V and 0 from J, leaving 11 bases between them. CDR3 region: CAISDRTAANYGYTF. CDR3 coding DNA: TGTGCCATCAGTGATAGGACAGCTGCTAACTATGGCTACACCTTC.

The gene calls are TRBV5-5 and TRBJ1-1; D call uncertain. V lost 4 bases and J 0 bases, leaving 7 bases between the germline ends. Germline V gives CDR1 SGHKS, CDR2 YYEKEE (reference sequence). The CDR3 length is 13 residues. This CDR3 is CASSVRVNTEAFF. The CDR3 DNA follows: TGTGCCAGCAGCGTAAGAGTGAACACTGAAGCTTTCTTT.

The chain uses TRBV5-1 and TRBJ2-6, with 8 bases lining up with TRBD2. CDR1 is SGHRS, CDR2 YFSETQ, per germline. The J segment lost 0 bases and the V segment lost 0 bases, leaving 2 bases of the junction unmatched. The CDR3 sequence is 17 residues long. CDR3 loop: CASSLEREHSGANVLTF. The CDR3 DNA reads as TGCGCCAGCAGCTTGGAGCGGGAGCACTCTGGGGCCAACGTCCTGACTTTC.

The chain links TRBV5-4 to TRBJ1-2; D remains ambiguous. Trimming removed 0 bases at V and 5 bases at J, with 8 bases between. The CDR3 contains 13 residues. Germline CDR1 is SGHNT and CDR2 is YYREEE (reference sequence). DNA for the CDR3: TGTGCCAGCAGCTTGGACCCAATATATGGCTACACCTTC. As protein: CASSLDPIYGYTF.